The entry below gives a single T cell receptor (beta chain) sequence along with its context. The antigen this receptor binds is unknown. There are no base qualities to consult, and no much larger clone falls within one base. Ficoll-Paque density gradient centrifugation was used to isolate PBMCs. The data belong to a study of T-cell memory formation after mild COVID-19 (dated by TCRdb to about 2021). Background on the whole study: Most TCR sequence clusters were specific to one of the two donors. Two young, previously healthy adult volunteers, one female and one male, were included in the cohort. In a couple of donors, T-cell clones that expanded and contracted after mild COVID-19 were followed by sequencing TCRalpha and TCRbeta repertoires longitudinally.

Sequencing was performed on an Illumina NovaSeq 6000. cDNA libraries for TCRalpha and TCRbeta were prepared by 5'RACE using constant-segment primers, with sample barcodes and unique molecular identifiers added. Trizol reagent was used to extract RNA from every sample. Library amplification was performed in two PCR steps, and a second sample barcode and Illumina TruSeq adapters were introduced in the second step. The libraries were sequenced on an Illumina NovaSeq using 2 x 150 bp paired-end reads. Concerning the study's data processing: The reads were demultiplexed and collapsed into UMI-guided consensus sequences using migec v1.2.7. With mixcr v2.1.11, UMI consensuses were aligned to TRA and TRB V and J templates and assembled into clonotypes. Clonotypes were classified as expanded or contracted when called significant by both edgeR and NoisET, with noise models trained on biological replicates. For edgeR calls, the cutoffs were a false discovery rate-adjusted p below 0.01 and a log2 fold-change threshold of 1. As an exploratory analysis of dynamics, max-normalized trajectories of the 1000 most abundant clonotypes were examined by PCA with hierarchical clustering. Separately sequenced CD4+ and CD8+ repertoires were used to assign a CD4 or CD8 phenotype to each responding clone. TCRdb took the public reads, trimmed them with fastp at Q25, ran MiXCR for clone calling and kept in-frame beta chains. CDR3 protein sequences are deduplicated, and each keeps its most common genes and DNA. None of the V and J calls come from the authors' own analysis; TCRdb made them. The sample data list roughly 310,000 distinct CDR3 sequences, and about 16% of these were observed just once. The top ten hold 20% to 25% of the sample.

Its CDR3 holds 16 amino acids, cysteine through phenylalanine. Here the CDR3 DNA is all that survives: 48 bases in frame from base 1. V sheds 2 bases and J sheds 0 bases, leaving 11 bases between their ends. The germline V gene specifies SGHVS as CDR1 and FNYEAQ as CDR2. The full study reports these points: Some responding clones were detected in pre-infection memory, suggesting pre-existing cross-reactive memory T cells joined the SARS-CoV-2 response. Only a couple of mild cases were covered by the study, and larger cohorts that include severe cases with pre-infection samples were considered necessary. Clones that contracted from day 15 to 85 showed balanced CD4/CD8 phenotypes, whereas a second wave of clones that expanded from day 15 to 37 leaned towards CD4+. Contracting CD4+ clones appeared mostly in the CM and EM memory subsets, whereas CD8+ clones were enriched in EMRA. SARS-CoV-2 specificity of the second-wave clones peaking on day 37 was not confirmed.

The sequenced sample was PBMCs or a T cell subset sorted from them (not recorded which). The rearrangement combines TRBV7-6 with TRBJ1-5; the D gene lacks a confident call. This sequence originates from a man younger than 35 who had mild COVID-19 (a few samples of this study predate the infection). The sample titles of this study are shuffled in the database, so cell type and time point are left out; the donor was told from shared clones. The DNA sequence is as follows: TGTGCCAGCAGCTTAAAGGCAGAGGATAGCAATCAGCCCCAGCATTTT. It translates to CASSLKAEDSNQPQHF.